These 32 T cell receptor beta chains were sequenced from one sample in a study of monozygotic twins with inflammatory bowel disease. TCRdb re-called the 5' RACE reads, yielding one record per CDR3 amino acid sequence without DNA. The specimen's table records approximately 400,000 distinct CDR3 sequences. The sample was blood. These receptors were taken from a human donor with ulcerative colitis or Crohn's disease, or a healthy co-twin of an affected twin (not recorded which).

V gene TRBV9 combines with J gene TRBJ2-1; the TCRdb call, TRBD2, lacks DNA for checking. Germline V gene data show CDR1 as SGDLS and CDR2 as YYNGEE. CDR3 length equals 14 residues. The CDR3 region is CASSVAGEWNEQFF.

The chain joins TRBV4-2 to TRBJ1-1; TCRdb gives TRBD1 as the D gene, but with no DNA this cannot be confirmed. Germline-derived CDR1 and CDR2 are LGHNA and YNFKEQ. This CDR3 is built from 18 residues. This CDR3 reads CASSQDKGSESSQTEAFF.

The CDR3 spells CATEEAGGATDTQYF. The J gene is TRBJ2-3, the V gene TRBV10-3; absent DNA, TCRdb's TRBD2 call cannot be checked. Germline CDR1 is ENHRY and CDR2 is SYGVKD. The CDR3 length is 15 residues.

V gene TRBV25-1 combines with J gene TRBJ2-1; TCRdb indicates TRBD1, and absent DNA this call remains unverified. The CDR3 extends over 15 amino acids. Looked up from germline, CDR1 is MGHDK and CDR2 is SYGVNS. CDR3 sequence reads: CASSEYSRGLDEQFF.

This chain uses TRBV30 with TRBJ1-1. Per germline, CDR1 GTSNPN and CDR2 SVGIG (reference sequence). This CDR3 contains 13 residues. The CDR3 here is CAWSTASGTEAFF.

The genes are TRBV2 and TRBJ1-2. Germline CDR1 is SNHLY and CDR2 is FYNNEI. The CDR3 loop spans 14 amino acids. CDR3 region: CASSERRLMEGYTF.

This chain connects TRBV9 to TRBJ2-5; as DNA is missing, the TRBD2 call by TCRdb cannot be tested. The length of the CDR3 is 14 residues. Germline CDR1 and CDR2: SGDLS and YYNGEE. This chain's CDR3 is CASSTLAAQETQYF.

The rearrangement uses TRBV27 and TRBJ1-6; TCRdb outputs TRBD1, but without DNA this stays unchecked. Germline-derived CDR1 and CDR2 are MNHEY and SMNVEV (reference sequence). This CDR3 is built from 14 residues. CDR3 residues: CASSLDRINSPLHF.

The rearrangement links TRBV30 to TRBJ2-5; TCRdb names TRBD2, which stays unverified in the absence of DNA. The CDR3 loop spans 13 amino acids. Germline V gene sequence: CDR1 GTSNPN, CDR2 SVGIG (reference sequence). The CDR3 is CAWRASGKETQYF.

The genes are TRBV11-1 and TRBJ2-2. Per the germline V gene, CDR1 is SGHAT and CDR2 is FQDESV (reference sequence). The CDR3 has 18 amino acids. This chain's CDR3 is CASSLGMSLGGNTGELFF.

J is TRBJ2-5 and V is TRBV7-6; no DNA is available, so the TRBD2 call from TCRdb remains unchecked. This CDR3 is built from 16 residues. The germline CDR1 and CDR2 sequences are SGHVS and FNYEAQ. The CDR3 loop is CASSKGLAGVGETQYF.

The chain joins TRBV5-1 to TRBJ2-7; TCRdb's assignment of TRBD2 cannot be checked, as there is no DNA. CDR3 length equals 13 residues. CDR1 and CDR2 (germline): SGHRS, YFSETQ. The CDR3 spells CASSPGLAGSKYF.

This chain links TRBV5-1 with TRBJ2-1; TCRdb indicates TRBD1, and absent DNA this call remains unverified. The V gene's germline CDR1 is SGHRS and CDR2 YFSETQ. The CDR3 extends over 16 amino acids. CDR3 residues: CASSLAASGQGYEQFF. The full variable domain, in which reference TRBV5-1 and TRBJ2-1 provide the parts outside the CDR3, is KAGVTQTPRYLIKTRGQQVTLSCSPISGHRSVSWYQQTPGQGLQFLFEYFSETQRNKGNFPGRFSGRQFSNSRSEMNVSTLELGDSALYLCASSLAASGQGYEQFFGPGTRLTVL.

V is TRBV20-1 and J is TRBJ2-7; TCRdb's assignment of TRBD2 cannot be checked, as there is no DNA. The CDR3 is made up of 14 amino acids. Germline CDR1 reads DFQATT; CDR2 reads SNEGSKA (reference sequence). This CDR3 is CSARGAGGLYEQYF.

The V and J genes are TRBV4-3 and TRBJ2-6; lacking DNA, the TRBD1 call made by TCRdb goes unchecked. Germline CDR1 LGHNA, CDR2 YSLEER. This CDR3 has 19 residues. This CDR3 is CASSHLTGGQRAGANVLTF.

V usage is TRBV19 and J usage is TRBJ2-3. This CDR3 is built from 13 residues. CDR1 is LNHDA, CDR2 SQIVND, per germline (reference sequence). This CDR3 is CASSMPVPDTQYF.

The chain is built from TRBV29-1 and TRBJ2-5; TCRdb's assignment of TRBD2 cannot be checked, as there is no DNA. Germline lookup yields CDR1 SQVTM and CDR2 ANQGSEA. There are 13 residues in the CDR3. CDR3 in amino acids: CSVLQRGQETQYF.

This chain links TRBV7-2 with TRBJ2-7; TCRdb designates TRBD1, a call that cannot be tested without DNA. The CDR3 is 14 amino acids. Germline CDR1 is SGHTA and CDR2 is FQGNSA. The CDR3 is CASSYQTGTHEQYF.

The chain carries TRBV4-3 and TRBJ2-3; TCRdb's assignment of TRBD1 cannot be checked, as there is no DNA. Germline V CDR1 and CDR2: LGHNA, YSLEER. The CDR3 covers 15 residues. CDR3 region: CASSLRGDPTDTQYF.

The chain links TRBV19 to TRBJ1-5; TCRdb's D gene call, TRBD1, goes unchecked for lack of DNA. The CDR3 totals 16 residues. Germline loops: CDR1 LNHDA, CDR2 SQIVND (reference sequence). The CDR3 is CASSSTSRGDNQPQHF.

The rearrangement joins TRBV7-3 to TRBJ1-1. CDR3 length equals 13 residues. Germline lookup yields CDR1 SGHTA and CDR2 FQGTGA. CDR3: CASADPWSTEAFF. Drawing the rest from reference TRBV7-3 and TRBJ1-1, the complete variable domain is GAGVSQTPSNKVTEKGKYVELRCDPISGHTALYWYRQSLGQGPEFLIYFQGTGAADDSGLPNDRFFAVRPEGSVSTLKIQRTERGDSAVYLCASADPWSTEAFFGQGTRLTVV.

V usage is TRBV20-1 and J usage is TRBJ1-1; TCRdb's assignment of TRBD1 cannot be checked, as there is no DNA. The CDR3 totals 15 residues. Looked up from germline, CDR1 is DFQATT and CDR2 is SNEGSKA (reference sequence). The CDR3 reads CSARARDTAWTEAFF.

The V and J genes are TRBV10-3 and TRBJ1-4; the D call from TCRdb, TRBD1, cannot be confirmed without DNA. Germline CDR1 reads ENHRY; CDR2 reads SYGVKD. The CDR3 spans 13 residues. The CDR3 sequence is CAISAGVGEKLFF.

The rearrangement joins TRBV5-1 to TRBJ2-3. Per germline, CDR1 SGHRS and CDR2 YFSETQ. The CDR3 length is 14 residues. CDR3 sequence: CASSLEVREDTQYF. Filled out from reference TRBV5-1 and TRBJ2-3, the complete variable domain reads KAGVTQTPRYLIKTRGQQVTLSCSPISGHRSVSWYQQTPGQGLQFLFEYFSETQRNKGNFPGRFSGRQFSNSRSEMNVSTLELGDSALYLCASSLEVREDTQYFGPGTRLTVL.

J is TRBJ1-2 and V is TRBV4-3; the TCRdb call, TRBD1, lacks DNA for checking. The CDR3 covers 15 residues. Germline V gene lookup returns CDR1 LGHNA and CDR2 YSLEER. CDR3 region: CASSRRDSGGYGYTF.

The CDR3 loop is CSARPSSRLETQYF. The V call is TRBV20-1, the J call TRBJ2-5; TCRdb names TRBD2, which stays unverified in the absence of DNA. CDR1 is DFQATT, CDR2 SNEGSKA, per germline (reference sequence). The CDR3 loop spans 14 amino acids.

The chain uses TRBV12-3 or TRBV12-4 and TRBJ2-3; there is no DNA to check the TCRdb D call of TRBD1. CDR3 length: 14 residues. The CDR3 loop is CASSDRRGADTQYF.

This chain joins TRBV5-1 and TRBJ2-1; TCRdb gives TRBD1 as the D gene, but with no DNA this cannot be confirmed. The CDR3 has 12 amino acids. CDR1 SGHRS and CDR2 YFSETQ come from the germline V gene. CDR3 amino acids: CASSFDRVEQFF.

This chain uses TRBV9 with TRBJ2-3. The CDR3 consists of 14 residues. Germline V gene lookup returns CDR1 SGDLS and CDR2 YYNGEE. The CDR3 region is CASSVASRARTQYF.

V is TRBV3-1 and J is TRBJ2-5; the TCRdb call, TRBD2, lacks DNA for checking. CDR1 and CDR2 (germline): LGHDT, YNNKEL (reference sequence). This CDR3 region has 16 residues. CDR3 residues: CASSQVVALLGETQYF.

The chain joins TRBV7-3 to TRBJ2-2; TCRdb's D call, TRBD2, is unchecked because there is no DNA. Germline assignment: CDR1 SGHTA and CDR2 FQGTGA. This CDR3 is built from 16 residues. CDR3: CASSPSPPLVTGELFF. Supplemented by reference TRBV7-3 and TRBJ2-2, the full variable domain reads GAGVSQTPSNKVTEKGKYVELRCDPISGHTALYWYRQSLGQGPEFLIYFQGTGAADDSGLPNDRFFAVRPEGSVSTLKIQRTERGDSAVYLCASSPSPPLVTGELFFGEGSRLTVL.

This rearrangement joins TRBV7-9 to TRBJ2-3. This CDR3 region has 13 residues. Looked up from germline, CDR1 is SEHNR and CDR2 is FQNEAQ (reference sequence). The CDR3 spells CASSLAGADTQYF. Complete variable domain (other parts from reference TRBV7-9 and TRBJ2-3): DTGVSQNPRHKITKRGQNVTFRCDPISEHNRLYWYRQTLGQGPEFLTYFQNEAQLEKSRLLSDRFSAERPKGSFSTLEIQRTEQGDSAMYLCASSLAGADTQYFGPGTRLTVL.